The rows below give T cell receptor beta chains drawn from one sample of a study of blood T cell repertoires in COVID-19. Sequenced by immunoSEQ multiplex PCR; TCRdb stores in-frame clones only, minus some. The data contain approximately 310,000 clones, roughly 88% of them singletons. Sequences were obtained from PBMCs or T cells enriched from blood (not recorded which). The receptors stem from a man aged 30-40 years who had recovered from COVID-19. The CDR3 runs from the conserved cysteine through the conserved F or W. Each record gives: V gene, J gene, CDR3 protein.

V gene: TRBV11-2
J gene: TRBJ2-7
CDR3 protein: CASSLDRQGEQYF

V gene: TRBV6-5
J gene: TRBJ2-1
CDR3 protein: CASSLGQGGNNEQFF

V gene: TRBV4-3
J gene: TRBJ1-4
CDR3 protein: CASSQDPGHFEKLFF

V gene: TRBV11-2
J gene: TRBJ1-1
CDR3 protein: CASSLVGGALNTEAFF

V gene: TRBV7-5
J gene: TRBJ1-6
CDR3 protein: CARSLEDRILNSPLHF

V gene: TRBV7-9
J gene: TRBJ1-4
CDR3 protein: CASSLSGNAEKLFF

V gene: TRBV5-5
J gene: TRBJ1-3
CDR3 protein: CASSSLPGDSGNTIYF

V gene: TRBV6-6
J gene: TRBJ1-2
CDR3 protein: CASRLLQGNYGYTF

V gene: TRBV5-1
J gene: TRBJ2-5
CDR3 protein: CASSLYRGLETQYF

V gene: TRBV2
J gene: TRBJ2-7
CDR3 protein: CASSDEGGNEQYF

V gene: TRBV7-9
J gene: TRBJ2-3
CDR3 protein: CASSWGDSTDTQYF

V gene: TRBV5-1
J gene: TRBJ1-2
CDR3 protein: CASSPGDYYGYTF

V gene: TRBV11-1
J gene: TRBJ1-1
CDR3 protein: CASSLPPGTEAFF

V gene: TRBV2
J gene: TRBJ2-5
CDR3 protein: CASSDGLAGAETQYF

V gene: TRBV19
J gene: TRBJ1-4
CDR3 protein: CASNPGQGTEKLFF

V gene: TRBV29-1
J gene: TRBJ2-7
CDR3 protein: CSATDRGGFYEQYF

V gene: TRBV6-1
J gene: TRBJ2-7
CDR3 protein: CASSEVRQGDQYF

V gene: TRBV19
J gene: TRBJ2-7
CDR3 protein: CASSIGGTSGIYEQYF

V gene: TRBV5-1
J gene: TRBJ2-3
CDR3 protein: CASSSGLAGTDTQYF

V gene: TRBV5-1
J gene: TRBJ2-2
CDR3 protein: CASSLASGTGELFF

V gene: TRBV11-3
J gene: TRBJ2-7
CDR3 protein: CASSFALSYEQYF

V gene: TRBV19
J gene: TRBJ1-6
CDR3 protein: CASSIEEGWAANSPLHF

V gene: TRBV7-9
J gene: TRBJ1-2
CDR3 protein: CASSSGQGNYGYTF

V gene: TRBV18
J gene: TRBJ1-5
CDR3 protein: CASSEHSNQPQHF

V gene: TRBV19
J gene: TRBJ2-7
CDR3 protein: CASRVADTSYEQYF

V gene: TRBV27
J gene: TRBJ1-2
CDR3 protein: CASSSPGAGGGYTF

V gene: TRBV10-1
J gene: TRBJ2-3
CDR3 protein: CASSESITDRGILPSTDTQYF

V gene: TRBV30
J gene: TRBJ1-4
CDR3 protein: CAWSVGGHDEKLFF

V gene: TRBV18
J gene: TRBJ1-4
CDR3 protein: CASSPSRTATNEKLFF